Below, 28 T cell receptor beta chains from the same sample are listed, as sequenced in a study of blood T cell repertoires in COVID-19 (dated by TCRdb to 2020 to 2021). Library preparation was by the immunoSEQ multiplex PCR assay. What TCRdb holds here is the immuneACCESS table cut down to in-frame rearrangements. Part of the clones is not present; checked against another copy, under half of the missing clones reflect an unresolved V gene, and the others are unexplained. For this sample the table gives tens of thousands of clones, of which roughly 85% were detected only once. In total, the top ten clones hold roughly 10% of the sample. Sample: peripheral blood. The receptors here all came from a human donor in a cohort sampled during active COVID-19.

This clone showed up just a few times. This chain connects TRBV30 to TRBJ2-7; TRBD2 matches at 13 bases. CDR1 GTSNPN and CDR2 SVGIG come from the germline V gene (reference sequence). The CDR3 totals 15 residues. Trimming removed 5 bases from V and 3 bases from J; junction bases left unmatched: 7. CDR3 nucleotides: TGTGCCTGGCGTAAGGGACTAGCGGGGCGCTACGAGCAGTACTTC. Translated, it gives CAWRKGLAGRYEQYF.

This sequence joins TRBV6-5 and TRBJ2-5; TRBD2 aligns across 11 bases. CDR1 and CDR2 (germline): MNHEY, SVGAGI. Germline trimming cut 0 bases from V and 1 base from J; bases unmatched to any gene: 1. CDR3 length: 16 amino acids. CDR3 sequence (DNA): TGTGCCAGCAGTTACTCGCTAGCGGGGGGCCAAGAGACCCAGTACTTC. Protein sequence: CASSYSLAGGQETQYF.

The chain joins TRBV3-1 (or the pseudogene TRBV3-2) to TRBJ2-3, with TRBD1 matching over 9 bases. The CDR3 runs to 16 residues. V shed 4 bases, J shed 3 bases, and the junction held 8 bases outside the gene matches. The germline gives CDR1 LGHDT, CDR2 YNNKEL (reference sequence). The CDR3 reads CASSPSLGQGTDTQYF. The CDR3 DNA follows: TGTGCCAGCAGCCCCAGTCTAGGACAGGGGACAGATACGCAGTATTTT.

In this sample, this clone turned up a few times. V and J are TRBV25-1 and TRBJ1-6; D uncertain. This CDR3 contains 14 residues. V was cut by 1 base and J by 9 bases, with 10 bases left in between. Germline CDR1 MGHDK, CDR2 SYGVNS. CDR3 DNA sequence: TGTGCCAGCAGTGAATCCGGGTTCCGTTCACCCCTCCACTTT. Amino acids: CASSESGFRSPLHF.

This CDR3 reads CASSGQTSHATNEKLFF. In DNA form, the CDR3 reads TGTGCCAGCAGTGGACAGACTTCCCATGCAACTAATGAAAAACTGTTTTTT. The V call is TRBV28, the J call TRBJ1-4; a weak D match, TRBD1 (6 bases). Trimming removed 5 bases at V and 0 bases at J, with 16 bases between. The CDR3 has 17 residues. Germline lookup yields CDR1 MDHEN and CDR2 SYDVKM.

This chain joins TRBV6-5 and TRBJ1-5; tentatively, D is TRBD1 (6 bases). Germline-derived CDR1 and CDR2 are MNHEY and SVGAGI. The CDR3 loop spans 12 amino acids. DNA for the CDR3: TGTGAACAGGGTACCAACAATCAGCCCCAGCATTTT. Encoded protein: CEQGTNNQPQHF.

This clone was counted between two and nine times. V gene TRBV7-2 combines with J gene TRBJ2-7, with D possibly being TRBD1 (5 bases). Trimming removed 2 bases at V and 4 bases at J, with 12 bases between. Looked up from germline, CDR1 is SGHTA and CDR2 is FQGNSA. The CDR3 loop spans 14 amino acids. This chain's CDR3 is CASSLQGRTYEQYF. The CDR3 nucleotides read TGTGCCAGCAGCTTACAGGGTCGAACTTACGAGCAGTACTTC.

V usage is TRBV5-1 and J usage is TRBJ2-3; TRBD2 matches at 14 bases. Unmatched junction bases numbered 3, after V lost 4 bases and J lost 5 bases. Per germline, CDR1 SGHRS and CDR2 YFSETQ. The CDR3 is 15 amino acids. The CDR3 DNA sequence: TGCGCCAGCAGCGAAGGGACTAGCGGGAGAGATACGCAGTATTTT. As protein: CASSEGTSGRDTQYF.

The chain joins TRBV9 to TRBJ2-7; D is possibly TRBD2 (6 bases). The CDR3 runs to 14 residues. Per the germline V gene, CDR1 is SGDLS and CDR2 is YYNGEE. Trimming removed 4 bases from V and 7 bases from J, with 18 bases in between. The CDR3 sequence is CASSPPGSQREQYF. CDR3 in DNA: TGTGCCAGCAGCCCCCCCGGGAGCCAGAGAGAGCAGTACTTC.

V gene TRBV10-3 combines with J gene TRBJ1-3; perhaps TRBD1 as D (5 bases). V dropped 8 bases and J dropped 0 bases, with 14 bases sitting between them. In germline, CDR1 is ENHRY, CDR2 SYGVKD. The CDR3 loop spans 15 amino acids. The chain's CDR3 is CAIRPGGVSGNTIYF. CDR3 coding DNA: TGTGCCATCCGTCCCGGGGGTGTCTCTGGAAACACCATATATTTT.

The CDR3 bases are TGTGCCAGCAGCCCGGGACTAGCGGGAGGGAAAGGGACCCAGTACTTC. This sequence encodes CASSPGLAGGKGTQYF. The gene calls are TRBV7-2 and TRBJ2-5, with 16 bases identical to TRBD2. This CDR3 is built from 16 residues. J lost 7 bases, V lost 5 bases, and 7 bases had no gene match. Looked up from germline, CDR1 is SGHTA and CDR2 is FQGNSA.

CDR3 region: CATSRESGTSGAGELFF. The CDR3 DNA follows: TGTGCCACCAGCAGAGAAAGCGGGACTAGCGGGGCCGGGGAGCTGTTTTTT. This chain joins TRBV15 and TRBJ2-2; 13 nucleotides match TRBD2. The germline gives CDR1 LNHNV, CDR2 YYDKDF (reference sequence). J gave up 6 bases and V 0 bases, and 4 bases lay outside the gene matches. This CDR3 comprises 17 residues. The full variable domain, its missing parts supplied by reference TRBV15 and TRBJ2-2, is DAMVIQNPRYQVTQFGKPVTLSCSQTLNHNVMYWYQQKSSQAPKLLFHYYDKDFNNEADTPDNFQSRRPNTSFCFLDIRSPGLGDTAMYLCATSRESGTSGAGELFFGEGSRLTVL.

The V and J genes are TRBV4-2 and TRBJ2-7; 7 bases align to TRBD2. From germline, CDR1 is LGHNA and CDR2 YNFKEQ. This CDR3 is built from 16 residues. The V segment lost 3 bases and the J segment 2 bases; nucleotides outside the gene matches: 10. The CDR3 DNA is TGTGCCAGCAGCCACCTCGGACGGGAGGAGGCCTACGAGCAGTACTTC. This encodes CASSHLGREEAYEQYF.

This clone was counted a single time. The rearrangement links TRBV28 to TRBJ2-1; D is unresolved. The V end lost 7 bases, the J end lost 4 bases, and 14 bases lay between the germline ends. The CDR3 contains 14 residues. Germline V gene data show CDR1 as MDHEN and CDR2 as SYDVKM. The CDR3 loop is CASTVQVGYNEQFF. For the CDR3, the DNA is TGTGCCAGCACGGTTCAGGTGGGTTACAATGAGCAGTTCTTC.

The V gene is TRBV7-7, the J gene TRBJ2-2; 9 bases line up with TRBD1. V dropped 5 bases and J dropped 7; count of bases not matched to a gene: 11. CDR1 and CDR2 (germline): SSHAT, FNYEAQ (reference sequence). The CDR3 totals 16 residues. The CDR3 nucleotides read TGTGCCAGCAGCCAGTGGGACAGGGAGGAAGGCGGGGAGCTGTTTTTT. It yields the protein CASSQWDREEGGELFF.

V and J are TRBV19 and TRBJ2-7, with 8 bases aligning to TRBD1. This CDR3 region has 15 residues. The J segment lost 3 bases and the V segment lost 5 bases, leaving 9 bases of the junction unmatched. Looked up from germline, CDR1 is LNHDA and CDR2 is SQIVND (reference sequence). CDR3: CASSASQGALYEQYF. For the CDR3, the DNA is TGTGCCAGTAGTGCATCCCAGGGGGCTCTCTACGAGCAGTACTTC.

CDR3 nucleotides: TGTGCCAGCAGTGCCGGGACAGGGGGCTTCAATCAGCCCCAGCATTTT. Translated: CASSAGTGGFNQPQHF. This chain connects TRBV28 to TRBJ1-5, with 12 positions matching TRBD1. Per the germline V gene, CDR1 is MDHEN and CDR2 is SYDVKM. The trim removed 5 bases at V and 3 bases at J, leaving 5 bases unmatched. This CDR3 has 16 amino acids.

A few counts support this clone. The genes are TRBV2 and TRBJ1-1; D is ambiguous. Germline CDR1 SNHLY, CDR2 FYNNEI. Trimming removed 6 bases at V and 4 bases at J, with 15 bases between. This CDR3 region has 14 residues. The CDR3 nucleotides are TGTGCCAGCAGGACCGGCGGGAAGAGCACTGAAGCTTTCTTT. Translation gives CASRTGGKSTEAFF.

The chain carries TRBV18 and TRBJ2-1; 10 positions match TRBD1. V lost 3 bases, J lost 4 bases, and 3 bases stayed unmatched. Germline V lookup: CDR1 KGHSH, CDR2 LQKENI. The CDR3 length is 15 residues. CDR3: CASSPDRGAYNEQFF. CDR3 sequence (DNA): TGTGCCAGCTCACCGGACAGGGGGGCTTACAATGAGCAGTTCTTC.

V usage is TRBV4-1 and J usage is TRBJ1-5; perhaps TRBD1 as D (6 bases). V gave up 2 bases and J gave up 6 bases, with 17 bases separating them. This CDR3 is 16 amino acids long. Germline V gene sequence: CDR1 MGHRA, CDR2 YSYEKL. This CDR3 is CASSQPRARGSQPQHF. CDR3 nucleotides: TGCGCCAGCAGCCAACCCCGGGCCAGGGGTAGTCAGCCCCAGCATTTT.

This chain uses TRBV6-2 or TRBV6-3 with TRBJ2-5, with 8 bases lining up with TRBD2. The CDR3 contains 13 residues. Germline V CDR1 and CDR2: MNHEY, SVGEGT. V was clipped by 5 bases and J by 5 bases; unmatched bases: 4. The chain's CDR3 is CASSGLARETQYF. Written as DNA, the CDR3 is TGTGCCAGCAGTGGACTAGCCCGCGAGACCCAGTACTTC.

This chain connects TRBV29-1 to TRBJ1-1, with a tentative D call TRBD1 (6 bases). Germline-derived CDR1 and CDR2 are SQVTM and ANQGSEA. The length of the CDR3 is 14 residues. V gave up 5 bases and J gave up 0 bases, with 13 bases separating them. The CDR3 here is CSVIGYRVNTEAFF. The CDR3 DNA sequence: TGCAGCGTTATAGGATACAGGGTGAACACTGAAGCTTTCTTT.

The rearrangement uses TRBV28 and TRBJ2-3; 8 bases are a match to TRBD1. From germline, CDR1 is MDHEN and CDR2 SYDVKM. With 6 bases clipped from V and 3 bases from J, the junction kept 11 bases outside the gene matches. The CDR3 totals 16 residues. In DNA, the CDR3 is TGTGCCAGCAGCCTTAACCGGGACAGGCCGACAGATACGCAGTATTTT. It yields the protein CASSLNRDRPTDTQYF.

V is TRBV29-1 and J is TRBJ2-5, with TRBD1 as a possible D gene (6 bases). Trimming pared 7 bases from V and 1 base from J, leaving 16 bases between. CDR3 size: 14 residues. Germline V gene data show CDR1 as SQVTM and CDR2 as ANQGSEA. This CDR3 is CSADLGQPQETQYF. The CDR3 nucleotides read TGCAGCGCAGACCTCGGACAGCCCCAAGAGACCCAGTACTTC.

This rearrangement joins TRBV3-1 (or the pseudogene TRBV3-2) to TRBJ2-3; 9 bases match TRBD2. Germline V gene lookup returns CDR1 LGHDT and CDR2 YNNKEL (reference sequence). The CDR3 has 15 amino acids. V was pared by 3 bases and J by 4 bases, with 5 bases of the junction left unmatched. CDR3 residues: CASSHLAGGPDTQYF. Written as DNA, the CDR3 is TGTGCCAGCAGCCACCTGGCGGGAGGGCCAGATACGCAGTATTTT.

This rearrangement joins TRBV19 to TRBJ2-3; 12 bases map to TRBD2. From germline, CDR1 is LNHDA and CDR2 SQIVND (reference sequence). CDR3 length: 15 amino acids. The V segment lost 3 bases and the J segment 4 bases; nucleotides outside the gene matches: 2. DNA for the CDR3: TGTGCCAGTAGTATGACTAGCGGGAGTGCAGATACGCAGTATTTT. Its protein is CASSMTSGSADTQYF.

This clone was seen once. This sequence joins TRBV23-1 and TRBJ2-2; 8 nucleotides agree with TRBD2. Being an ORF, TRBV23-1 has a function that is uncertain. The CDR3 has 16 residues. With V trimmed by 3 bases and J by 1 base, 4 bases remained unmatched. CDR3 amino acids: CASSHGGRQNTGELFF. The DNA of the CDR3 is TGCGCCAGCAGTCACGGCGGGAGGCAGAACACCGGGGAGCTGTTTTTT.

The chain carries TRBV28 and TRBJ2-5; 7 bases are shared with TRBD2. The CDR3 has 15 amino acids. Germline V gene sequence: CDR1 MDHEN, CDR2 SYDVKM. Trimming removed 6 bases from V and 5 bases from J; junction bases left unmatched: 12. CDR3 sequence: CASSRGRAVSETQYF. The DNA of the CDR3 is TGTGCCAGCAGCCGGGGGAGGGCCGTTTCGGAGACCCAGTACTTC.